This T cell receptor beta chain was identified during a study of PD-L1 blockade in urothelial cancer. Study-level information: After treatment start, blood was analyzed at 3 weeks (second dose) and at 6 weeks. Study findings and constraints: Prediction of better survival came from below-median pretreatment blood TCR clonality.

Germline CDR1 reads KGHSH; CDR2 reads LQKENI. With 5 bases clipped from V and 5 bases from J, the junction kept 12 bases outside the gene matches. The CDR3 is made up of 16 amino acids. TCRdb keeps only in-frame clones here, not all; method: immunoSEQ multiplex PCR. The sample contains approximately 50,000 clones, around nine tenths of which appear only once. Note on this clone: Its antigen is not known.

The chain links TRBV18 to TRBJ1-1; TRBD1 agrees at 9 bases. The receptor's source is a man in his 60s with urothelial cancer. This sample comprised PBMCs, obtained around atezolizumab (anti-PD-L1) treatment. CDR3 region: CASSKTSTGGRTEAFF. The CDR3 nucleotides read TGTGCCAGCTCAAAAACCTCGACAGGGGGAAGGACTGAAGCTTTCTTT. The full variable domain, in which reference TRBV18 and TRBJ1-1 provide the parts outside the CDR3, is NAGVMQNPRHLVRRRGQEARLRCSPMKGHSHVYWYRQLPEEGLKFMVYLQKENIIDESGMPKERFSAEFPKEGPSILRIQQVVRGDSAAYFCASSKTSTGGRTEAFFGQGTRLTVV.